This T cell receptor (beta chain) was sequenced in a study of graft-versus-host responses after intestinal transplantation. Study at large: Anti-thymocyte globulin was used for induction in all recipients, who then took tacrolimus and steroids for approximately 3 years.

Germline V gene sequence: CDR1 SEHNR, CDR2 FQNEAQ (reference sequence). The ends were cut back, 2 bases at V and 1 base at J, with 11 bases in the middle. This CDR3 has 15 residues. Worth noting for this clone: The antigen remains unidentified.

Study-level findings and limits: When patients had graft-donor T cell macrochimerism, their allografts held high graft-versus-host to host-versus-graft clonal ratios. Peak circulating GvH clone levels were associated with early post-transplant HvG declines. Detection of GvH clones occurred in recipient marrow, and some had their first appearance in ileum or blood.

Using immunoSEQ multiplex PCR, the repertoire was profiled, and TCRdb retains in-frame clones only, with some absent. The top ten clones hold about 0.53% of a sample with around 77,000 clones, 90% to 95% of them seen once. The genes are TRBV7-9 and TRBJ1-1; D possibly corresponds to TRBD1 (6 bases). This sample comprised unstimulated CD8+ T cells sorted from spleen or lymph node cells, obtained before intestinal transplant. The receptor was derived from a human donor who received an intestinal transplant. The chain's CDR3 is CASSLKLGANTEAFF. CDR3 in DNA: TGTGCCAGCAGCTTAAAATTGGGGGCGAACACTGAAGCTTTCTTT.